This T cell receptor (beta chain) was sequenced during a study of blood T cell repertoires in COVID-19. In the study overall: The samples span acute and convalescent COVID-19 from the United States, Italy and Spain. T cells, B-cell-depleted T cells, or PBMCs provided the cDNA or gDNA that served as material.

Under the authors' procedure: Estimates of nucleated cell counts were drawn from the amplification of reference gene primers. Some clones are missing from TCRdb's copy, which holds only in-frame ones; the method was immunoSEQ multiplex PCR. Clone size and V and J calls were adopted from that table, with D and trimming inferred from the DNA. The profile shows 290,000 or so clones, approximately 86% of them singletons. CDR3 length: 15 amino acids. Germline lookup yields CDR1 SGHTA and CDR2 FQGNSA. V dropped 3 bases and J dropped 0 bases, with 11 bases sitting between them. This sequence joins TRBV7-2 and TRBJ2-5; D is uncertain. The material sequenced was peripheral blood. This TCR derives from a man in his 70s with acute or convalescent COVID-19. CDR3 residues: CASSFARPYQETQYF. CDR3 nucleotides: TGTGCCAGCAGCTTCGCCAGGCCGTACCAAGAGACCCAGTACTTC.